One sample yielded the 29 T cell receptor beta chains listed below, sequenced in a study of regulatory T cells in long-lasting Graves disease. Time point: newly diagnosed GD, antithyroid drugs for less than 3 months. Preparation of the TCR library used RNA extracted from PBMCs. Libraries of TCR beta came from iRepertoire HTBI primers plus Arm-PCR of CDR3 regions. MiXCR, applied by TCRdb to the multiplex PCR reads, yields one record per CDR3 protein. The sample has more than 300,000 distinct CDR3 sequences; over 9.5% are singletons. These same data were also listed under a study on T cells in Graves' hyperthyroidism and ophthalmopathy.

Here the sequenced sample was peripheral blood mononuclear cells (PBMCs), taken at new diagnosis, from a patient treated with antithyroid drugs. The receptor source for this set is a woman between 18 and 30 years old with Graves disease.

The chain couples TRBV25-1 to TRBJ1-2; 7 nucleotides match TRBD1. The germline CDR1 and CDR2 sequences are MGHDK and SYGVNS. The CDR3 is 14 amino acids. V shed 6 bases and J 4 bases; nucleotides not matched to a gene: 8. The CDR3 DNA is TGTGCCAGCAGACCGACAGGGTCGGGCTATGGCTACACCTTC. Translation: CASRPTGSGYGYTF.

A few counts support this clonotype. The V and J genes are TRBV9 and TRBJ2-5; perhaps D is TRBD1 or TRBD2 (5 bases each). V was pared by 4 bases and J by 2 bases, with 15 bases between. CDR1 and CDR2 from the germline V gene are SGDLS and YYNGEE. The CDR3 has 15 residues. DNA of the CDR3: TGTGCCAGCAGCTCCCGGGGCGGCTCTCAAGAGACCCAGTACTTC. Protein product: CASSSRGGSQETQYF.

This clonotype was seen repeatedly, ten times or more. This chain uses TRBV6-2 or TRBV6-3 with TRBJ2-1, with a weak D call TRBD2 (5 bases). V lost 10 bases and J lost 0, with 10 bases in between. The CDR3 has 13 amino acids. Per the germline V gene, CDR1 is MNHEY and CDR2 is SVGEGT. The CDR3 nucleotides are TGTGCCATAAGAGGGAGCTCCTACAATGAGCAGTTCTTC. It translates to CAIRGSSYNEQFF.

As to this clonotype: This could be a read error, since a much larger clone is one nucleotide away. The CDR3 DNA reads TGTGCCAGCAGCTGGTGGCGGGGGCCAAGCCCCTACAATGAGCAGTTCTTC. This gives the protein CASSWWRGPSPYNEQFF. This chain joins TRBV6-1 and TRBJ2-1; TRBD2 might be the D (7 bases). Germline CDR1 is MNHNS and CDR2 is SASEGT. The CDR3 consists of 17 residues. Trimming cost V 6 bases and J 2 bases, with 20 bases left between them.

This clonotype was recorded at least ten times. The gene calls are TRBV3-1 and TRBJ2-7; D is undetermined. CDR3 length: 12 residues. Looked up from germline, CDR1 is LGHDT and CDR2 is YNNKEL (reference sequence). V lost 3 bases and J 3 bases, leaving 6 bases between the germline ends. The CDR3 sequence is CASSHLDYEQYF. The CDR3 nucleotides read TGTGCCAGCAGCCACTTGGACTACGAGCAGTACTTC.

This clonotype was detected only a few times. The CDR3 nucleotides read TGTGCCAGCAGCACTAGCTCCCAAGAGACCCAGTACTTC. Translated, it gives CASSTSSQETQYF. The chain uses TRBV7-8 and TRBJ2-5, with a possible D match to TRBD2 (6 bases). The CDR3 is made up of 13 amino acids. Trimming removed 5 bases from V and 1 base from J, with 8 bases in between. Germline CDR1 SGHVS, CDR2 FQNEAQ.

In this sample, this clonotype turned up a few times. CDR3 sequence (DNA): TGTGCCAGCAGCTTAAAACCGGGGAGTTGGCATAGCTCCTACAATGAGCAGTTCTTC. This translates into CASSLKPGSWHSSYNEQFF. The chain has TRBV13 and TRBJ2-1; a weak D match, TRBD2 (5 bases). Germline V gene data show CDR1 as PRHDT and CDR2 as FYEKMQ (reference sequence). The CDR3 runs 19 residues. The V and J ends lost 2 bases and 0 bases respectively, with 20 bases between them.

This clonotype has a handful of counts. The V and J genes are TRBV7-6 and TRBJ2-7; D gene uncertain. CDR1 is SGHVS and CDR2 is FNYEAQ in the germline V gene. There are 14 residues in the CDR3. Trimming stripped 1 base from V and 4 bases from J, with 11 bases between. CDR3 in amino acids: CASSLDVETYEQYF. The CDR3 nucleotides are TGTGCCAGCAGCTTAGATGTAGAAACATACGAGCAGTACTTC.

Only a few counts were recorded for this clonotype. The V gene is TRBV6-5, the J gene TRBJ1-2; TRBD1 matches at 8 bases. The CDR3 sequence is 13 residues long. Per germline, CDR1 MNHEY and CDR2 SVGAGI. With V trimmed by 2 bases and J by 7 bases, 3 bases remained unmatched. For the CDR3, the DNA is TGTGCCAGCAGTTACGGACAGGGCCTTGGCTACACCTTC. This gives the protein CASSYGQGLGYTF.

With respect to this clonotype: A much larger clone is a single base away; this may be a read error. The genes are TRBV7-2 and TRBJ1-4; D is unresolved. This CDR3 is 17 amino acids long. Germline loops: CDR1 SGHTA, CDR2 FQGNSA. The DNA for the CDR3 is TGTGCCAGCAACTTAGGGCCGGACCCCGGAACTAATGAAAAACTGTTTTTT. This encodes CASNLGPDPGTNEKLFF.

This clonotype was seen ten or more times. This chain links TRBV7-2 with TRBJ2-1; 8 positions match TRBD2. This CDR3 region has 15 residues. J was trimmed by 8 bases and V by 7 bases; bases with no gene match: 13. Germline V gives CDR1 SGHTA, CDR2 FQGNSA. The CDR3 DNA follows: TGTGCCAGCACCACCGGGACTAGATCTTTCGATGAGCAGTTCTTC. This gives the protein CASTTGTRSFDEQFF.

V and J are TRBV20-1 and TRBJ2-1, with 14 bases matching TRBD2. The CDR3 loop spans 18 amino acids. J lost 7 bases, V lost 2 bases, and 13 bases had no gene match. Germline lookup yields CDR1 DFQATT and CDR2 SNEGSKA (reference sequence). DNA for the CDR3: TGCAGTGCTAGACGACTAGCGGGAGGGGCTGGTCAGTTTAATGAGCAGTTCTTC. Protein: CSARRLAGGAGQFNEQFF.

Concerning this clonotype itself: Relative to the germline gene, one junction end is altered; a read error may explain this. V usage is TRBV4-3 and J usage is TRBJ2-5; TRBD2 matches at 8 bases. Germline assignment: CDR1 LGHNA and CDR2 YSLEER. This CDR3 region has 15 residues. The CDR3 DNA sequence: TGCGCCAGCAGCCCCCTACTAGCGGCTCAAGGGACCCAGTACTTC. This translates into CASSPLLAAQGTQYF.

This clonotype appeared a few times. The chain links TRBV19 to TRBJ1-3, with no clear D. Per the germline V gene, CDR1 is LNHDA and CDR2 is SQIVND (reference sequence). V lost 3 bases, J lost 0 bases, and 9 bases lay in between. CDR3 length equals 15 residues. The CDR3 DNA is TGTGCCAGTAGTATTCGTTTCGACTCTGGAAACACCATATATTTT. As protein: CASSIRFDSGNTIYF. The variable domain in full, with the rest retrieved from reference TRBV19 and TRBJ1-3, is DGGITQSPKYLFRKEGQNVTLSCEQNLNHDAMYWYRQDPGQGLRLIYYSQIVNDFQKGDIAEGYSVSREKKESFPLTVTSAQKNPTAFYLCASSIRFDSGNTIYFGEGSWLTVV.

This clonotype was seen ten or more times. The chain joins TRBV29-1 to TRBJ1-2; no clear D gene. The CDR3 covers 11 residues. V was shortened by 2 bases and J by 5 bases, with 6 bases between the two germline ends. In germline, CDR1 is SQVTM, CDR2 ANQGSEA. In nucleotides, the CDR3 is TGCAGCGTTGAATTGGATTATGGCTACACCTTC. This codes for CSVELDYGYTF. The full variable domain, its missing parts supplied by reference TRBV29-1 and TRBJ1-2, is SAVISQKPSRDICQRGTSLTIQCQVDSQVTMMFWYRQQPGQSLTLIATANQGSEATYESGFVIDKFPISRPNLTFSTLTVSNMSPEDSSIYLCSVELDYGYTFGSGTRLTVV.

About this clonotype: A much larger clonotype is one base distant, so this may be a read error. The chain links TRBV7-3 to TRBJ2-5; tentatively, D is TRBD1 or TRBD2 (6 bases each). The CDR3 is 14 residues long. V gave up 2 bases and J gave up 7 bases, with 14 bases separating them. CDR1 SGHTA and CDR2 FQGTGA come from the germline V gene. This CDR3 is CASSLWSGAGTQYF. As DNA, the CDR3 is TGTGCCAGCAGCTTATGGTCGGGGGCGGGGACCCAGTACTTC.

This clonotype showed up just a few times. The chain carries TRBV5-1 and TRBJ2-5, with 10 bases that match TRBD2. The CDR3 spans 15 residues. The germline CDR1 and CDR2 sequences are SGHRS and YFSETQ. The J segment lost 4 bases and the V segment lost 0 bases, leaving 3 bases of the junction unmatched. CDR3 amino acids: CASSLELAGPETQYF. The CDR3 DNA follows: TGCGCCAGCAGCTTGGAACTAGCGGGGCCAGAGACCCAGTACTTC.

The table lists this clonotype with many counts. The chain combines TRBV7-9 with TRBJ1-2, with 8 bases lining up with TRBD1. Germline V gene lookup returns CDR1 SEHNR and CDR2 FQNEAQ (reference sequence). The trim removed 0 bases at V and 4 bases at J, leaving 4 bases unmatched. The CDR3 length is 15 residues. CDR3 sequence: CASSLARTGTYGYTF. The CDR3 bases are TGTGCCAGCAGCTTAGCGAGGACAGGGACCTATGGCTACACCTTC.

This clonotype was seen many times. The J gene is TRBJ1-1, the V gene TRBV6-5; the match to TRBD1 covers 8 bases. Germline V gene lookup returns CDR1 MNHEY and CDR2 SVGAGI. Trimming removed 2 bases from V and 1 base from J; junction bases left unmatched: 3. This CDR3 spans 15 amino acids. The CDR3 loop is CASSYVTGGNTEAFF. CDR3 nucleotides: TGTGCCAGCAGTTACGTAACAGGGGGGAACACTGAAGCTTTCTTT.

There are many counts of this clonotype. The chain has TRBV20-1 and TRBJ1-1, with D unclear. Germline values: CDR1 DFQATT, CDR2 SNEGSKA (reference sequence). CDR3 size: 13 residues. Trimming pared 3 bases from V and 1 base from J, leaving 9 bases between. The DNA of the CDR3 is TGCAGTGCTAGTCTGTCAGGGAACACTGAAGCTTTCTTT. Translation gives CSASLSGNTEAFF.

The table lists this clonotype with many counts. The chain combines TRBV28 with TRBJ1-5, with 8 bases lining up with TRBD1. Germline CDR1 reads MDHEN; CDR2 reads SYDVKM. V gave up 7 bases and J gave up 4 bases; unmatched junction bases: 6. The CDR3 runs 14 residues. The CDR3 DNA reads TGTGCCAGCACCCGACAGGGGCGAAATCAGCCCCAGCATTTT. Encoded protein: CASTRQGRNQPQHF.

This clonotype was seen only a few times. The chain has TRBV7-9 and TRBJ2-1; 8 nucleotides match TRBD2. In germline, CDR1 is SEHNR, CDR2 FQNEAQ (reference sequence). This CDR3 region has 17 residues. Trimming cost V 5 bases and J 6 bases; bases outside gene matches: 15. CDR3 coding DNA: TGTGCCAGCAGCCGGCCAAGTCAGCGGGAGTTTCGCAATGAGCAGTTCTTC. Translated, it gives CASSRPSQREFRNEQFF.

This clonotype was recorded at least ten times. CDR3 in DNA: TGTGCCAGCAGCGGCGGTGGGCAAGAGACCCAGTACTTC. Residues: CASSGGGQETQYF. The rearrangement links TRBV12-3 or TRBV12-4 to TRBJ2-5; no clear D. Trimming removed 6 bases at V and 2 bases at J, with 10 bases between. The CDR3 is 13 amino acids.

This clonotype showed up many times. This chain connects TRBV7-2 to TRBJ2-2; D call uncertain. V lost 1 base and J lost 4, with 13 bases in between. In germline, CDR1 is SGHTA, CDR2 FQGNSA. The CDR3 spans 16 residues. For the CDR3, the DNA is TGTGCCAGCAGCTTAGAGTGGTCAAGACCCACCGGGGAGCTGTTTTTT. Translated: CASSLEWSRPTGELFF.

This chain uses TRBV6-4 with TRBJ1-5; weak D call: TRBD1 (5 bases). The CDR3 totals 14 residues. Germline V CDR1 and CDR2: MRHNA, SNTAGT. The V gene lost 3 bases and the J gene lost 4 bases, with 10 bases spanning the gap. CDR3 nucleotide sequence: TGTGCCAGCAGTGAAGTTCGGGGGAATCAGCCCCAGCATTTT. Translating gives CASSEVRGNQPQHF.

This clonotype was seen at least ten times. One end of the junction fails to match germline, which may point to a read error. The gene calls are TRBV14 and TRBJ1-1; D ambiguous. The CDR3 extends over 13 amino acids. From germline, CDR1 is SGHDN and CDR2 FVKESK. CDR3 nucleotides: TGTGCCAGCACCCAACTTCCAGGCACTGAAGCTTTCTTT. It yields the protein CASTQLPGTEAFF. Drawing the rest from reference TRBV14 and TRBJ1-1, the complete variable domain is EAGVTQFPSHSVIEKGQTVTLRCDPISGHDNLYWYRRVMGKEIKFLLHFVKESKQDESGMPNNRFLAERTGGTYSTLKVQPAELEDSGVYFCASTQLPGTEAFFGQGTRLTVV.

At least ten counts were recorded for this clonotype. The chain carries TRBV6-1 and TRBJ2-6; D perhaps matches TRBD2 (5 bases). Between the trimmed V and J ends, which lost 5 bases and 2 bases, there was a span of 16 bases. Germline-derived CDR1 and CDR2 are MNHNS and SASEGT. This CDR3 has 17 residues. The CDR3 DNA reads TGTGCCAGCAGTCCCGATCGAGGGATCCCTGGGGCCAACGTCCTGACTTTC. Amino acid sequence: CASSPDRGIPGANVLTF.

The V gene is TRBV12-3 or TRBV12-4, the J gene TRBJ2-1; D is perhaps TRBD2 (6 bases). V lost 6 bases, J lost 6 bases, and 21 bases lay in between. The CDR3 runs to 16 residues. CDR3 sequence (DNA): TGTGCCAGCAGCCCCCTCCGGTGGGGGGTTAGCAATGAGCAGTTCTTC. Its protein is CASSPLRWGVSNEQFF.

This clonotype was detected ten times or more. J is TRBJ2-7 and V is TRBV6-1; TRBD2 aligns across 9 bases. Germline loops: CDR1 MNHNS, CDR2 SASEGT. V shed 8 bases, J shed 7 bases, and the junction held 9 bases outside the gene matches. The length of the CDR3 is 13 residues. CDR3 coding DNA: TGTGCCAGCGGAGGCCTAGCGGGATATGAGCAGTACTTC. Its translation: CASGGLAGYEQYF.